This T cell receptor (beta chain) came from a study of early T cells in non-severe SARS-CoV-2 infection. TCRdb fed the 5' RACE reads into MiXCR, producing one record per CDR3 protein. The data hold tens of thousands of distinct CDR3 sequences, with about 15% observed a single time. V was trimmed by 6 bases and J by 4 bases, leaving 22 bases between them. Germline V gene data show CDR1 as ENHRY and CDR2 as SYGVKD. The CDR3 contains 16 residues. The chain recombines TRBV10-3 with TRBJ2-7; D possibly corresponds to TRBD1 (8 bases). This clonotype was sampled from an adult who was a healthcare worker with PCR-confirmed SARS-CoV-2 infection or an uninfected control (not recorded which). The starting material was whole blood, obtained at baseline. Here the CDR3 DNA reads TGTGCCATCAGCGAGGGAGGGCGGACAGGGATGTACGAGCAGTACTTC. Translating it yields CAISEGGRTGMYEQYF.